The sequence of this TCR beta chain was determined in a study of T-cell memory formation after mild COVID-19 (dated by TCRdb to the early 2020s). A note on the overall study: Most TCR sequence clusters were specific to one of the two donors. Longitudinal TCRalpha and TCRbeta repertoire sequencing tracked T-cell clones expanding and contracting after mild COVID-19 in a couple of donors. Two young, previously healthy adult volunteers, one female and one male, were included in the cohort. Study-level results and caveats: The second-wave clones that peaked on day 37 were not confirmed to be SARS-CoV-2 specific. Only a couple of mild cases were covered by the study, and larger cohorts that include severe cases with pre-infection samples were considered necessary. Contracting CD4+ clones were located mainly in the CM and EM memory subsets, whereas CD8+ clones were found to be enriched in EMRA. Some responding clones were detected in pre-infection memory, which suggested that pre-existing cross-reactive memory T cells had joined the SARS-CoV-2 response. From day 15 to 85, contracting clones showed balanced CD4/CD8 phenotypes, whereas a second wave of clones that expanded from day 15 to 37 leaned towards CD4+.

Sequenced using an Illumina NovaSeq 6000. TCRalpha and TCRbeta cDNA libraries were constructed by 5'RACE with constant-segment primers, with sample barcodes and unique molecular identifiers being introduced. RNA was extracted from every sample with Trizol reagent. Amplification of the libraries took two PCR steps, and the second step added a second sample barcode plus Illumina TruSeq adapters. The libraries were sequenced on an Illumina NovaSeq using 2 x 150 bp paired-end reads. The paper's processing steps were these. The reads were demultiplexed and collapsed into UMI-guided consensus sequences using migec v1.2.7. Using mixcr v2.1.11, UMI consensuses were aligned to TRA and TRB V and J templates and then assembled into clonotypes. A clonotype was counted as expanded or contracted only when both edgeR and NoisET called the clonotype significant, with the noise models trained on biological replicates. For edgeR calls, the cutoffs were a false discovery rate-adjusted p below 0.01 and a log2 fold-change threshold of 1. As an exploratory analysis of dynamics, max-normalized trajectories of the 1000 most abundant clonotypes were examined by PCA with hierarchical clustering. Separately sequenced CD4+ and CD8+ repertoires were used to assign the CD4 or CD8 phenotype of responding clones. The raw public data were reprocessed by TCRdb itself: fastp quality trimming at Q25, MiXCR clonotype calling, in-frame beta chains only. When rows share a CDR3 protein, they turn into one entry using the most common DNA and genes. TCRdb, rather than the study authors, made the V and J calls. Within this sample are roughly 52,000 distinct CDR3 sequences, with around 7% of them counted one time only. Roughly 1.3% of the sample is taken by the ten largest.

The cysteine opens and the phenylalanine closes a CDR3 of 14 amino acids. Of all the DNA, just the CDR3 is kept, 42 bases in frame from base 1. As encoded in the germline V gene (reference sequence), CDR1 is SEHNR while CDR2 is FQNEAQ. Between the V and J ends, shortened by 0 bases and 8 bases respectively, the junction contains 13 bases. A note on this clonotype: Its antigen is currently not known. The record has no base qualities; no much larger clone is one base away.

Ficoll-Paque density gradient centrifugation was the method used to isolate PBMCs. The sample comprised PBMCs or a T cell subset sorted from them (not recorded which). The rearranged segments are TRBV7-9 and TRBJ1-2, with the D gene call left open. This clonotype originated in a young man who had mild COVID-19 (a few samples of this study predate the infection). The sample titles of this study are shuffled in the database, so cell type and time point are left out; the donor was told from shared clones. The CDR3 region has the sequence CASSLAPGQSGYTF. The nucleotides read TGTGCCAGCAGCTTAGCGCCCGGGCAGAGCGGCTACACCTTC.